These 21 T cell receptor beta chains were all obtained from the same sample, sequenced in a study of T cell responses to AZD1222 COVID-19 vaccine. Libraries were prepared by immunoSEQ multiplex PCR; TCRdb keeps only in-frame clonotypes and omits some of them. This sample has 130,000 to 150,000 clones, with approximately 89% found just once. This material consisted of peripheral blood, taken 28 days after the second AZD1222 dose. The receptor set was obtained from an adult who received the AZD1222 COVID-19 vaccine.

The chain links TRBV7-9 to TRBJ2-1; either TRBD1 or TRBD2 may supply D (5 bases each). This CDR3 is built from 15 residues. Trimming took off 3 bases at V and 9 bases at J, with 18 bases between the two ends. CDR1 is SEHNR, CDR2 FQNEAQ, per germline (reference sequence). In nucleotides, the CDR3 is TGTGCCAGCAGCTTCGAGGGGCGGCGATTGGGTGAGCAGTTCTTC. It codes for CASSFEGRRLGEQFF. Full variable domain (outside the CDR3, taken from reference TRBV7-9 and TRBJ2-1): DTGVSQNPRHKITKRGQNVTFRCDPISEHNRLYWYRQTLGQGPEFLTYFQNEAQLEKSRLLSDRFSAERPKGSFSTLEIQRTEQGDSAMYLCASSFEGRRLGEQFFGPGTRLTVL.

V and J are TRBV13 and TRBJ2-2; D remains unclear. Trimming took off 5 bases at V and 6 bases at J, with 7 bases between the two ends. In germline, CDR1 is PRHDT, CDR2 FYEKMQ (reference sequence). The CDR3 is 12 amino acids. The chain's CDR3 is CASSKIAGELFF. CDR3 nucleotides: TGTGCCAGCAGCAAAATCGCCGGGGAGCTGTTTTTT.

The genes are TRBV3-1 (or the pseudogene TRBV3-2) and TRBJ2-1; D is undetermined. Germline CDR1 LGHDT, CDR2 YNNKEL (reference sequence). Trimming stripped 1 base from V and 5 bases from J, with 9 bases between. The CDR3 runs 14 residues. CDR3 in amino acids: CASSQVDMNNEQFF. The CDR3 DNA follows: TGTGCCAGCAGCCAAGTTGACATGAACAATGAGCAGTTCTTC.

This rearrangement joins TRBV9 to TRBJ2-7, with D maybe TRBD2 (6 bases). This CDR3 contains 15 residues. The ends were cut back, 0 bases at V and 1 base at J, with 11 bases in the middle. Germline V gene sequence: CDR1 SGDLS, CDR2 YYNGEE. CDR3 amino acids: CASSVAGSSSYEQYF. The CDR3 nucleotides are TGTGCCAGCAGCGTAGCCGGGAGTTCTTCCTACGAGCAGTACTTC.

The rearrangement links TRBV28 to TRBJ1-1; D remains ambiguous. Germline V gives CDR1 MDHEN, CDR2 SYDVKM. The CDR3 is made up of 15 amino acids. V was shortened by 3 bases and J by 2 bases, with 13 bases between the two germline ends. CDR3 nucleotides: TGTGCCAGCAGTTTGGAGGTGGGATCCAACACTGAAGCTTTCTTT. Its translation: CASSLEVGSNTEAFF.

The chain carries TRBV15 and TRBJ1-6; D is unclear. The CDR3 extends over 14 amino acids. CDR1 and CDR2 (germline): LNHNV, YYDKDF (reference sequence). With 5 bases removed from V and 7 bases from J, the gap between germline ends came to 12 bases. The CDR3 DNA reads as TGTGCCACCAGCCCTCGACCCTCAAATTCACCCCTCCACTTT. Encoded protein: CATSPRPSNSPLHF.

The chain joins TRBV29-1 to TRBJ1-3; the D is unclear. The germline V and J ends were trimmed by 6 bases and 7 bases, with 10 bases remaining between them. Germline lookup yields CDR1 SQVTM and CDR2 ANQGSEA. This CDR3 has 11 amino acids. CDR3 sequence reads: CSVAEGNTIYF. CDR3 DNA sequence: TGCAGCGTGGCTGAAGGGAACACCATATATTTT.

This clone was detected a few times. V gene TRBV12-3 or TRBV12-4 combines with J gene TRBJ1-6; D is ambiguous. The CDR3 runs to 13 residues. V lost 6 bases, J lost 6 bases, and 9 bases lay in between. The CDR3 sequence: CASSLPSNSPLHF. DNA of the CDR3: TGTGCCAGCAGCCTCCCCTCTAATTCACCCCTCCACTTT.

The chain is built from TRBV24-1 and TRBJ1-5; D unclear. V lost 5 bases and J 0 bases, leaving 10 bases between the germline ends. Germline lookup yields CDR1 KGHDR and CDR2 SFDVKD. CDR3 length equals 15 residues. In DNA form, the CDR3 reads TGTGCCACCAGTGGGGTTACGGATAGCAATCAGCCCCAGCATTTT. This sequence encodes CATSGVTDSNQPQHF.

The chain carries TRBV27 and TRBJ1-5; maybe TRBD1 (6 bases). Germline CDR1 reads MNHEY; CDR2 reads SMNVEV (reference sequence). This CDR3 contains 13 residues. V shed 4 bases and J shed 2 bases, with 6 bases lying between them. The CDR3 DNA reads TGTGCCAGCAGTTACAGGGGCAATCAGCCCCAGCATTTT. The encoded protein is CASSYRGNQPQHF.

The V and J genes are TRBV5-6 and TRBJ2-3; 13 nucleotides line up with TRBD2. The V gene's germline CDR1 is SGHDT and CDR2 YYEEEE. The CDR3 runs 15 residues. With 5 bases clipped from V and 5 bases from J, the junction kept 5 bases outside the gene matches. In nucleotides, the CDR3 is TGTGCCAGCAGACTCGGACTAGCGGGAGAAGATACGCAGTATTTT. This gives the protein CASRLGLAGEDTQYF.

The chain couples TRBV2 to TRBJ2-7; 8 positions agree with TRBD1. The CDR3 extends over 12 amino acids. After removal of 6 bases from V and 6 bases from J, the junction contained 4 bases not matched to a gene. Germline V gene sequence: CDR1 SNHLY, CDR2 FYNNEI. The CDR3 region is CASSLQGGEQYF. The CDR3 DNA sequence: TGTGCCAGCAGCCTACAGGGGGGCGAGCAGTACTTC. Filled out from reference TRBV2 and TRBJ2-7, the complete variable domain reads EPEVTQTPSHQVTQMGQEVILRCVPISNHLYFYWYRQILGQKVEFLVSFYNNEISEKSEIFDDQFSVERPDGSNFTLKIRSTKLEDSAMYFCASSLQGGEQYFGPGTRLTVT.

The CDR3 region is CASSKSGPNQPQHF. For the CDR3, the DNA is TGTGCCAGCAGCAAATCAGGTCCCAATCAGCCCCAGCATTTT. V is TRBV21-1 and J is TRBJ1-5; the D call in the table, TRBD1, was not verified against the DNA. TRBV21-1 is a documented pseudogene. CDR3 length: 14 amino acids.

V is TRBV10-3 and J is TRBJ2-1, with 9 bases aligning to TRBD2. From germline, CDR1 is ENHRY and CDR2 SYGVKD. The CDR3 has 13 amino acids. J gave up 5 bases and V 11 bases, and 7 bases lay outside the gene matches. CDR3 amino acids: CAARLAANNEQFF. The CDR3, as DNA: TGTGCCGCCAGACTAGCGGCAAACAATGAGCAGTTCTTC.

V is TRBV6-2 or TRBV6-3 and J is TRBJ2-7, with 7 positions matching TRBD2. Germline V lookup: CDR1 MNHEY, CDR2 SVGEGT. V was clipped by 2 bases and J by 4 bases; unmatched bases: 8. This CDR3 spans 15 amino acids. Here the CDR3 DNA reads TGTGCCAGCAGTTACAGTGGGGACTACCGATACGAGCAGTACTTC. It encodes CASSYSGDYRYEQYF.

V usage is TRBV6-4 and J usage is TRBJ2-1, with a tentative D call TRBD2 (5 bases). The V and J ends lost 5 bases and 5 bases respectively, with 10 bases between them. This CDR3 has 13 residues. CDR1 and CDR2 (germline): MRHNA, SNTAGT. The CDR3, as DNA: TGTGCCAGCAGTCGAACTAGTGACAATGAGCAGTTCTTC. Residues: CASSRTSDNEQFF.

The chain recombines TRBV4-2 with TRBJ2-1; D is uncertain. The germline V gene has CDR1 LGHNA and CDR2 YNFKEQ. Trimming pared 0 bases from V and 6 bases from J, leaving 12 bases between. The CDR3 is made up of 15 amino acids. The CDR3 region has the DNA TGTGCCAGCAGCCAAGAGGATGCAGCGTCCAATGAGCAGTTCTTC. This sequence encodes CASSQEDAASNEQFF.

V is TRBV5-6 and J is TRBJ1-6, with 7 bases matching TRBD1. The V segment lost 0 bases and the J segment 6 bases; nucleotides outside the gene matches: 3. Germline-derived CDR1 and CDR2 are SGHDT and YYEEEE. The CDR3 covers 15 residues. The CDR3 DNA is TGTGCCAGCAGCTTGGGACAGGGAGGTAATTCACCCCTCCACTTT. As protein: CASSLGQGGNSPLHF.

The CDR3: CASSPFFRDITSGNTIYF. CDR3 coding DNA: TGTGCCAGCAGCCCCTTTTTCCGGGACATCACCTCTGGAAACACCATATATTTT. The chain has TRBV7-9 and TRBJ1-3; a weak D match, TRBD1 (6 bases). Germline-derived CDR1 and CDR2 are SEHNR and FQNEAQ (reference sequence). V was cut by 5 bases and J by 0 bases, with 20 bases left in between. The CDR3 runs 18 residues.

As for this clone: A read error may account for a junction end that differs from germline. The chain employs TRBV12-3 or TRBV12-4 and TRBJ2-1, with D uncertain. The CDR3 totals 13 residues. CDR3 in amino acids: CASSLVSYNEQFF. The CDR3 DNA reads as TGTGCTAGCAGTTTGGTGTCCTACAATGAGCAGTTCTTC.

This chain links TRBV27 with TRBJ1-2; D possibly corresponds to TRBD1 (5 bases). V was shortened by 4 bases and J by 8 bases, with 14 bases between the two germline ends. The CDR3 contains 13 residues. The germline V gene has CDR1 MNHEY and CDR2 SMNVEV (reference sequence). The CDR3 nucleotides are TGTGCCAGCAGTTCAGAAGGGGTGGGGGGCTACACCTTC. Its protein is CASSSEGVGGYTF.